Listed below are T cell receptor beta chains from one sample, sequenced in a study of T cell changes during pregnancy in multiple sclerosis. Profiled with immunoSEQ multiplex PCR; TCRdb holds only in-frame clones, not every one. The sample yields about 36,000 clones, approximately 92% seen once. The source material was PBMCs (not recorded whether the cells were cultured). The receptor set was obtained from a female donor with multiple sclerosis, enrolled in a pregnancy study. CDR3s include the opening cysteine and the closing phenylalanine or tryptophan. The order of the fields is J gene, clone size, V gene, D gene, CDR3 protein, CDR3 DNA. A D gene is named only where the DNA matches it firmly. Clone size is not always given. Where it is, it says once, few, many or a class for expanded clones.

TRBJ1-3 | NA | TRBV28 | NA | CASQLGGNSGNTIYF | TGTGCCAGTCAACTCGGGGGTAACTCTGGAAACACCATATATTTT
TRBJ1-2 | NA | TRBV18 | NA | CASSPEAGSDGYTF | TGTGCCAGCTCACCGGAGGCAGGGAGTGATGGCTACACCTTC
TRBJ1-5 | NA | TRBV6-1 | NA | CASSEAPSPQHF | TGTGCCAGCAGTGAAGCCCCCTCGCCCCAGCATTTT
TRBJ1-1 | NA | TRBV5-1 | NA | CASSLSWVNTEAFF | TGCGCCAGCAGCTTGAGTTGGGTGAACACTGAAGCTTTCTTT
TRBJ2-5 | NA | TRBV7-9 | NA | CASSPHALETQYF | TGTGCCAGCAGCCCCCATGCGTTGGAGACCCAGTACTTC
TRBJ1-5 | once | TRBV11-2 | TRBD1 | CASSSGTGWNQPQHF | TGTGCCAGCAGCTCCGGGACAGGGTGGAATCAGCCCCAGCATTTT
TRBJ2-5 | NA | TRBV9 | TRBD1 | CASSEKGAEETQYF | TGTGCCAGCAGCGAAAAGGGGGCGGAAGAGACCCAGTACTTC
TRBJ2-3 | NA | TRBV19 | TRBD1 | CASSPGQDSPDTQYF | TGTGCCAGTAGTCCCGGACAGGATTCTCCAGATACGCAGTATTTT
TRBJ2-3 | NA | TRBV5-1 | NA | CASSLDLDTQYF | TGCGCCAGCAGCTTGGACCTAGATACGCAGTATTTT
TRBJ1-1 | NA | TRBV12-5 | TRBD1 | CASALSGTGSGGAFF | TGTGCTAGTGCCCTTTCCGGGACAGGGTCAGGGGGGGCTTTCTTT
TRBJ2-2 | once | TRBV6-4 | TRBD1 | CASTPDRETGELFF | TGTGCCAGCACCCCGGACAGGGAAACCGGGGAGCTGTTTTTT
TRBJ2-1 | NA | TRBV28 | NA | CASSPPGGRYNEQFF | TGTGCCAGCAGTCCCCCAGGGGGGCGGTACAATGAGCAGTTCTTC
TRBJ2-7 | once | TRBV2 | NA | CASSGAYEQYF | TGTGCCAGCAGTGGAGCCTACGAGCAGTACTTC
TRBJ2-1 | NA | TRBV19 | NA | CASSTPDHYNEQFF | TGTGCCAGTAGTACCCCGGACCACTACAATGAGCAGTTCTTC
TRBJ1-5 | NA | TRBV30 | NA | CAWSQGPYSNQPQHF | TGTGCCTGGAGCCAGGGGCCGTATAGCAATCAGCCCCAGCATTTT
TRBJ1-4 | NA | TRBV21-1 | NA | CASSKTTGLDEKLFF | TGTGCCAGCAGCAAGACGACAGGGCTTGATGAAAAACTGTTTTTT
TRBJ1-2 | NA | TRBV6-5 | NA | CASSYLNRVLYGYTF | TGTGCCAGCAGTTACTTAAACAGGGTGCTCTACGGCTACACCTTC
TRBJ1-2 | NA | TRBV5-1 | TRBD1 | CASSLAGQVGNYGYTF | TGCGCCAGCAGCTTGGCGGGACAGGTGGGGAACTATGGCTACACCTTC
TRBJ1-1 | NA | TRBV4-2 | TRBD1 | CASSQESGRGHNEAFF | TGTGCCAGCAGCCAAGAAAGCGGCAGGGGGCATAATGAAGCTTTCTTT
TRBJ1-2 | NA | TRBV11-2 | NA | CASSSSANYGYTF | TGTGCCAGCAGCTCCAGTGCGAACTATGGCTACACCTTC
TRBJ1-5 | NA | TRBV9 | TRBD1 | CASSDNPGQGSYQPQHF | TGTGCCAGCAGCGACAATCCGGGACAGGGGAGCTATCAGCCCCAGCATTTT
TRBJ1-1 | NA | TRBV6-6 | TRBD1 | CASTGTANEAFF | TGTGCCAGCACCGGGACAGCCAATGAAGCTTTCTTT
TRBJ1-3 | NA | TRBV19 | NA | CASRERHSGNTIYF | TGTGCCAGTAGGGAAAGACACTCTGGAAACACCATATATTTT
TRBJ2-3 | NA | TRBV6-1 | NA | CASREGERLRADTQYF | TGTGCCAGCAGGGAAGGGGAAAGGCTTCGGGCAGATACGCAGTATTTT
TRBJ2-2 | once | TRBV10-3 | TRBD2 | CAIRILAGRNTGELFF | TGTGCCATCAGAATACTAGCGGGAAGGAACACCGGGGAGCTGTTTTTT
TRBJ2-7 | once | TRBV25-1 | NA | CASSDPRYTYEQYF | TGTGCCAGCAGTGACCCCCGGTATACCTACGAGCAGTACTTC
TRBJ2-7 | NA | TRBV28 | NA | CASRPPGGASYEQYF | TGTGCCAGCCGTCCTCCTGGCGGGGCCTCCTACGAGCAGTACTTC
TRBJ2-7 | once | TRBV12-5 | NA | CASGLSGPPNTYEQYF | TGTGCTAGTGGTTTATCCGGGCCACCTAATACCTACGAGCAGTACTTC
TRBJ1-4 | NA | TRBV7-2 | NA | CASSLWDIATNEKLFF | TGTGCCAGCAGCCTCTGGGACATTGCAACTAATGAAAAACTGTTTTTT
TRBJ2-7 | few | TRBV6-4 | NA | CASSDAQGTQYF | TGTGCCAGCAGTGACGCACAGGGTACGCAGTACTTC
TRBJ1-5 | NA | TRBV25-1 | TRBD1 | CASSPLDRDQPQHF | TGTGCCAGCAGTCCACTCGACAGGGATCAGCCCCAGCATTTT
TRBJ2-5 | NA | TRBV27 | TRBD2 | CASSFSPSGGETQYF | TGTGCCAGCAGTTTTAGTCCTAGCGGGGGAGAGACCCAGTACTTC
TRBJ1-5 | NA | TRBV6-1 | NA | CASSEVGAPPGSNQPQHF | TGTGCCAGCAGTGAAGTAGGGGCCCCACCCGGTAGCAATCAGCCCCAGCATTTT
TRBJ2-1 | NA | TRBV5-1 | TRBD2 | CASSLAPASGSKFF | TGCGCCAGCAGCTTGGCACCCGCTAGCGGGAGTAAGTTCTTC
TRBJ2-3 | NA | TRBV5-4 | NA | CASSQLGDTQYF | TGTGCCAGCAGCCAGCTAGGAGATACGCAGTATTTT
TRBJ2-1 | NA | TRBV5-1 | TRBD2 | CASSSGLAHNEQFF | TGCGCCAGCAGCTCCGGACTAGCGCATAATGAGCAGTTCTTC
TRBJ2-7 | NA | TRBV4-1 | NA | CASSQGFFPGPTYEQYF | TGCGCCAGCAGCCAAGGATTCTTTCCGGGACCAACATACGAGCAGTACTTC
TRBJ2-7 | once | TRBV5-6 | NA | CASSLDWTAGEQYF | TGTGCCAGCAGCTTGGATTGGACAGCCGGCGAGCAGTACTTC
TRBJ2-2 | NA | TRBV5-8 | NA | CASSFYSETGELFF | TGTGCCAGCAGCTTCTACAGTGAGACCGGGGAGCTGTTTTTT
TRBJ2-3 | NA | TRBV4-1 | NA | CASSPGADTQYF | TGCGCCAGCAGCCCCGGTGCAGATACGCAGTATTTT
TRBJ1-1 | NA | TRBV29-1 | NA | CSVHFTEAFF | TGCAGCGTCCATTTCACCGAAGCTTTCTTT
TRBJ2-5 | NA | TRBV5-1 | TRBD2 | CAQGGTSGIETQYF | TGCGCCCAAGGCGGGACTAGCGGGATTGAGACCCAGTACTTC
TRBJ2-2 | NA | TRBV6-5 | NA | CASSRGVKAGELFF | TGTGCCAGCAGTCGCGGGGTTAAGGCCGGGGAGCTGTTTTTT
TRBJ2-7 | NA | TRBV29-1 | TRBD1 | CSVVRQGGYEQYF | TGCAGCGTTGTGAGACAGGGGGGATACGAGCAGTACTTC
TRBJ2-7 | NA | TRBV28 | NA | CASRPRGAYEQYF | TGTGCCAGCAGACCCCGTGGAGCCTACGAGCAGTACTTC
TRBJ2-2 | NA | TRBV7-3 | NA | CASSLDGSGAGELFF | TGTGCCAGCAGCTTAGACGGGAGTGGGGCCGGGGAGCTGTTTTTT
TRBJ2-1 | NA | TRBV25-1 | TRBD2 | CASSVSGRSYNEQFF | TGTGCCAGCAGTGTTAGCGGGAGATCCTACAATGAGCAGTTCTTC
TRBJ2-6 | NA | TRBV4-3 | TRBD1 | CASSQEGQGGFGANVLTF | TGCGCCAGCAGCCAAGAGGGACAGGGGGGCTTTGGGGCCAACGTCCTGACTTTC
TRBJ2-2 | NA | TRBV2 | TRBD2 | CASKGLAGGGGGELFF | TGTGCCAGCAAAGGACTAGCGGGAGGGGGCGGCGGGGAGCTGTTTTTT
TRBJ2-7 | NA | TRBV7-9 | NA | CASRGRFTYEQYF | TGTGCCAGCCGAGGCCGCTTTACCTACGAGCAGTACTTC
TRBJ1-3 | NA | TRBV27 | NA | CASSLVAPLASGNTIYF | TGTGCCAGCAGTTTAGTGGCCCCCTTAGCCTCTGGAAACACCATATATTTT
TRBJ2-1 | NA | TRBV9 | NA | CASSVEGSQYNEQFF | TGTGCCAGCAGCGTAGAGGGGTCCCAATACAATGAGCAGTTCTTC